The source of this T cell receptor (beta chain) is a study of cytotoxic CD8 clonotypes in ibrutinib-treated CLL. Profiled with immunoSEQ multiplex PCR; TCRdb holds only in-frame clones, not every one. This table holds tens of thousands of clones, 70% to 80% found once. The CDR3 has 15 amino acids. V lost 2 bases to trimming and J lost 6 bases, with 11 bases between them. Germline-derived CDR1 and CDR2 are SGHAT and FQDESV (reference sequence). Sequences were derived from PBMCs, sampled after 12 months of ibrutinib treatment. This clonotype was sampled from a human donor with chronic lymphocytic leukemia. The chain is built from TRBV11-1 and TRBJ1-6; D unclear. The CDR3 spells CASSLLSVTNSPLHF. In DNA, the CDR3 is TGTGCCAGCAGCTTATTATCGGTGACTAATTCACCCCTCCACTTT.